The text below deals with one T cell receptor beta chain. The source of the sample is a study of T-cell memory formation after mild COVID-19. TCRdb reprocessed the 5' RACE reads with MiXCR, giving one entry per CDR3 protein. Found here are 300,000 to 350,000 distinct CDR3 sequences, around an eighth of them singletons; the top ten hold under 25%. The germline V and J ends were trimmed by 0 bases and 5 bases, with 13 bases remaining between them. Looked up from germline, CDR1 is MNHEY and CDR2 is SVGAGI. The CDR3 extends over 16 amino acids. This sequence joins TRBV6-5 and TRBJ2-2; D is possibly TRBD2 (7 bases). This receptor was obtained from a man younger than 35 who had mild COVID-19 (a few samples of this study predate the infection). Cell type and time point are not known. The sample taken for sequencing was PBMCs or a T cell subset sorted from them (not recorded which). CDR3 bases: TGTGCCAGCAGTTACTCGGGAGGGGGGGTAACCGGGGAGCTGTTTTTT. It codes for CASSYSGGGVTGELFF.